This T cell receptor (beta chain) was documented in a study of blood T cell repertoires in COVID-19. Overall study: Samples representing acute and convalescent COVID-19 were sourced from the United States, Italy and Spain.

Clones were read by immunoSEQ multiplex PCR, and TCRdb kept only the in-frame ones, dropping some. This sample has some 360,000 clones, with roughly nine tenths found just once. The germline V and J ends were trimmed by 6 bases and 6 bases, with 8 bases remaining between them. This CDR3 spans 12 amino acids. Germline V gene lookup returns CDR1 MNHNY and CDR2 SVGAGI (reference sequence). Followed longitudinally, the Seattle patients had been enrolled during active infection. The genes are TRBV6-6 and TRBJ1-4; D perhaps matches TRBD1 (5 bases). The sample consisted of peripheral blood. The receptor was isolated from a woman aged 60 to 75 with COVID-19, enrolled during active disease. This CDR3 reads CASSWGDEKLFF. CDR3 coding DNA: TGTGCCAGCAGCTGGGGGGATGAAAAACTGTTTTTT.